The 19 T cell receptor beta chains below all came from one sample that was sequenced in a study of blood T cell repertoires in COVID-19. Measured with immunoSEQ multiplex PCR; TCRdb has only the in-frame clones, and not every one. There are approximately 100,000 clones in the sample; about 85% occur only once, and more than 30% lies in the top ten. The sequencing input was peripheral blood. Every receptor here comes from a man older than 75 with acute or convalescent COVID-19.

This sequence joins TRBV5-4 and TRBJ2-7; TRBD1 aligns across 10 bases. CDR3 size: 15 residues. The V segment lost 3 bases and the J segment 4 bases; nucleotides outside the gene matches: 7. The germline V gene has CDR1 SGHNT and CDR2 YYREEE (reference sequence). Here the CDR3 reads CASSSGRDRGYEQYF. The CDR3 nucleotides read TGTGCCAGCAGCTCCGGCCGGGACAGGGGTTACGAGCAGTACTTC. Looking up the rest from reference TRBV5-4 and TRBJ2-7 gives the full variable domain: ETGVTQSPTHLIKTRGQQVTLRCSSQSGHNTVSWYQQALGQGPQFIFQYYREEENGRGNFPPRFSGLQFPNYSSELNVNALELDDSALYLCASSSGRDRGYEQYFGPGTRLTVT.

The genes are TRBV7-9 and TRBJ2-3; D is possibly TRBD1 (6 bases). The CDR3 spans 13 residues. V was shortened by 4 bases and J by 7 bases, with 12 bases between the two germline ends. The germline V gene has CDR1 SEHNR and CDR2 FQNEAQ (reference sequence). CDR3 region: CASSSGAYYTQYF. The DNA for the CDR3 is TGTGCCAGCAGCTCAGGGGCCTACTATACGCAGTATTTT.

V and J are TRBV7-2 and TRBJ2-1, with D perhaps TRBD2 (5 bases). CDR1 and CDR2 (germline): SGHTA, FQGNSA. The CDR3 runs to 13 residues. V was trimmed by 2 bases and J by 10 bases, leaving 12 bases between them. CDR3 region: CASSLLAGSEQFF. CDR3 bases: TGTGCCAGCAGCTTATTGGCGGGCAGCGAGCAGTTCTTC.

The chain joins TRBV7-8 to TRBJ2-7; weak D call: TRBD2 (5 bases). Deletions cut 1 base from V and 2 bases from J, with 18 bases between. The CDR3 loop spans 17 amino acids. Per germline, CDR1 SGHVS and CDR2 FQNEAQ. CDR3 residues: CASSLVPDSGLTYEQYF. The DNA for the CDR3 is TGTGCCAGCAGCTTAGTGCCGGACTCAGGTCTAACCTACGAGCAGTACTTC.

The chain joins TRBV29-1 to TRBJ2-2; 8 bases align to TRBD2. The CDR3 consists of 13 residues. CDR1 is SQVTM and CDR2 is ANQGSEA in the germline V gene. The trim removed 7 bases at V and 3 bases at J, leaving 4 bases unmatched. The CDR3 loop reads CSARRGDTGELFF. The CDR3, as DNA: TGCAGCGCAAGGCGGGGGGACACCGGGGAGCTGTTTTTT.

The genes are TRBV5-1 and TRBJ1-2; no definite D call. The V end lost 1 base, the J end lost 6 bases, and 10 bases lay between the germline ends. Germline V gives CDR1 SGHRS, CDR2 YFSETQ. This CDR3 has 13 residues. The CDR3 DNA follows: TGCGCCAGCAGCTTGTCCGGGTTCAATGGCTACACCTTC. Its protein product is CASSLSGFNGYTF.

This clone was detected only once. The genes are TRBV18 and TRBJ1-1; D is ambiguous. This CDR3 has 14 residues. V dropped 3 bases and J dropped 1 base, with 9 bases sitting between them. Germline V lookup: CDR1 KGHSH, CDR2 LQKENI. DNA of the CDR3: TGTGCCAGCTCACCCGGAGTCTCGAACACTGAAGCTTTCTTT. This sequence encodes CASSPGVSNTEAFF.

This chain connects TRBV5-5 to TRBJ2-2; TRBD2 matches 11 bases. CDR1 SGHKS and CDR2 YYEKEE come from the germline V gene (reference sequence). CDR3 length: 15 amino acids. V shed 7 bases, J shed 6 bases, and the junction held 8 bases outside the gene matches. The CDR3 nucleotides read TGTGCCAGCTTTACAGGGACTAGCGGTTCCGGGGAGCTGTTTTTT. Translated: CASFTGTSGSGELFF.

This clone appeared a single time. V usage is TRBV28 and J usage is TRBJ1-5; D remains unclear. V lost 3 bases and J lost 1, with 7 bases in between. Looked up from germline, CDR1 is MDHEN and CDR2 is SYDVKM. The CDR3 runs to 14 residues. The CDR3 bases are TGTGCCAGCAGTTTTACAGTGAGCAATCAGCCCCAGCATTTT. Protein sequence: CASSFTVSNQPQHF.

This chain joins TRBV3-1 (or the pseudogene TRBV3-2) and TRBJ2-7; 9 nucleotides line up with TRBD2. Trimming cost V 0 bases and J 5 bases; bases outside gene matches: 5. Germline values: CDR1 LGHDT, CDR2 YNNKEL (reference sequence). The CDR3 length is 15 residues. CDR3 nucleotide sequence: TGTGCCAGCAGCCAAGATTGGACTAGCGTGAACGAGCAGTACTTC. Translation gives CASSQDWTSVNEQYF.

The rearrangement uses TRBV13 and TRBJ2-6; possible D gene TRBD2, 6 bases. V lost 5 bases, J lost 6 bases, and 23 bases lay in between. This CDR3 has 18 residues. Germline CDR1 and CDR2: PRHDT and FYEKMQ (reference sequence). The CDR3 sequence is CASSQSPGLSFEANVLTF. In DNA, the CDR3 is TGTGCCAGCAGCCAGTCCCCGGGACTGTCCTTCGAGGCCAACGTCCTGACTTTC.

The V and J genes are TRBV18 and TRBJ2-7; TRBD2 agrees at 8 bases. The CDR3 has 15 residues. With V trimmed by 2 bases and J by 3 bases, 6 bases remained unmatched. Germline lookup yields CDR1 KGHSH and CDR2 LQKENI. The CDR3 loop is CASSPDPGGVYEQYF. The CDR3 DNA sequence: TGTGCCAGCTCACCAGATCCCGGGGGGGTCTACGAGCAGTACTTC.

The chain links TRBV2 to TRBJ2-3; 7 nucleotides match TRBD1. V dropped 6 bases and J dropped 1; count of bases not matched to a gene: 4. Germline CDR1 is SNHLY and CDR2 is FYNNEI. The CDR3 is 14 amino acids. Written as DNA, the CDR3 is TGTGCCAGCAGGAGTACAGGGGGCACAGATACGCAGTATTTT. Translating it yields CASRSTGGTDTQYF. Filled out from reference TRBV2 and TRBJ2-3, the complete variable domain reads EPEVTQTPSHQVTQMGQEVILRCVPISNHLYFYWYRQILGQKVEFLVSFYNNEISEKSEIFDDQFSVERPDGSNFTLKIRSTKLEDSAMYFCASRSTGGTDTQYFGPGTRLTVL.

The genes are TRBV7-2 and TRBJ2-3, with 11 nucleotides matching TRBD2. From germline, CDR1 is SGHTA and CDR2 FQGNSA. CDR3 size: 17 residues. V was clipped by 3 bases and J by 5 bases; unmatched bases: 10. DNA for the CDR3: TGTGCCAGCAGCTTCCTAAGGATAGCGGGAGGGGGAGATACGCAGTATTTT. Its protein product is CASSFLRIAGGGDTQYF.

The J gene is TRBJ2-2, the V gene TRBV18; D might be TRBD2 (6 bases). CDR1 KGHSH and CDR2 LQKENI come from the germline V gene. The CDR3 contains 16 residues. Trimming cost V 3 bases and J 7 bases, with 18 bases left between them. The CDR3 loop is CASSPAEGSSGGELFF. The CDR3 nucleotides read TGTGCCAGCTCACCTGCGGAGGGTAGTAGCGGCGGGGAGCTGTTTTTT.

This clone was counted ten times or more. J is TRBJ1-5 and V is TRBV28, with D perhaps TRBD1 (6 bases). Germline CDR1 reads MDHEN; CDR2 reads SYDVKM. CDR3 size: 14 residues. The V and J ends lost 7 bases and 3 bases respectively, with 13 bases between them. The CDR3 loop reads CASNYGQINQPQHF. CDR3 in DNA: TGTGCCAGCAATTATGGACAGATCAATCAGCCCCAGCATTTT.

The rearrangement uses TRBV7-8 and TRBJ1-1; D not resolved. The germline V and J ends were trimmed by 5 bases and 11 bases, with 18 bases remaining between them. Germline loops: CDR1 SGHVS, CDR2 FQNEAQ. This CDR3 has 13 amino acids. The DNA of the CDR3 is TGTGCCAGCAGCCGCAGGAGGGCAGGAGGGGCTTTCTTT. Its protein is CASSRRRAGGAFF.

The J gene is TRBJ2-2, the V gene TRBV30; TRBD1 matches 10 bases. Germline CDR1 is GTSNPN and CDR2 is SVGIG (reference sequence). The CDR3 spans 14 residues. The J segment lost 4 bases and the V segment lost 5 bases, leaving 4 bases of the junction unmatched. In DNA, the CDR3 is TGTGCCTGGGACCGGGACAGGGGCACCGGGGAGCTGTTTTTT. As protein: CAWDRDRGTGELFF.

This sequence joins TRBV6-5 and TRBJ1-5, with TRBD1 matching 8 bases. After removal of 4 bases from V and 3 bases from J, the junction contained 5 bases not matched to a gene. Germline V gene lookup returns CDR1 MNHEY and CDR2 SVGAGI. The CDR3 consists of 15 residues. DNA for the CDR3: TGTGCCAGCAGTTTGGGACAGGTCTACAATCAGCCCCAGCATTTT. Translating it yields CASSLGQVYNQPQHF.